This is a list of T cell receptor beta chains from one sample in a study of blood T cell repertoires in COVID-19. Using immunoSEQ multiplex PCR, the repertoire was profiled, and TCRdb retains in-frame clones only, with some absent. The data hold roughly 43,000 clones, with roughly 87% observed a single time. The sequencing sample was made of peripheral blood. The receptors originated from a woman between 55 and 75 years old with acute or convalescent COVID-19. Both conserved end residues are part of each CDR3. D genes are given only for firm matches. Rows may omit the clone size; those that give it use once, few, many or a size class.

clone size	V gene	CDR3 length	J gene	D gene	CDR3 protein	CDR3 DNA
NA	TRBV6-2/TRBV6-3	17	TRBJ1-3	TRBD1	CASSATYPGTAGNTIYF	TGTGCCAGCAGTGCGACGTATCCCGGGACAGCTGGAAACACCATATATTTT
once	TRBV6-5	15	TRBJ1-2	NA	CASSYSTVTNYGYTF	TGTGCCAGCAGTTACTCGACAGTCACTAACTATGGCTACACCTTC
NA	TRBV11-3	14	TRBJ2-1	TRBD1	CASSRDRGYNEQFF	TGTGCCAGCAGTCGGGACAGGGGATACAATGAGCAGTTCTTC
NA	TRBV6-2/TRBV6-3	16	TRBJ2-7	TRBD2	CASSPRLGRGGGEQYF	TGTGCCAGCAGTCCCCGTTTGGGGCGGGGGGGCGGAGAGCAGTACTTC
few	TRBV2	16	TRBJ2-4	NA	CASSVRRDSAKNIQYF	TGTGCCAGCAGTGTCCGGCGGGACTCAGCCAAAAACATTCAGTACTTC
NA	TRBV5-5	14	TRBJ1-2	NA	CASTLAGGLWGYTF	TGTGCCAGCACCCTGGCGGGGGGGCTGTGGGGCTACACCTTC
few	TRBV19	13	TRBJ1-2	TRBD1	CASTSTGNYGYTF	TGTGCCAGTACTTCGACAGGGAACTATGGCTACACCTTC
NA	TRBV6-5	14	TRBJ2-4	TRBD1	CASTLGQAKNIQYF	TGTGCCAGCACTCTGGGACAGGCCAAAAACATTCAGTACTTC
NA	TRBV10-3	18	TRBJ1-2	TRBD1	CAISESGWQGQGFYGYTF	TGTGCCATCAGTGAGTCTGGTTGGCAGGGACAGGGCTTCTATGGCTACACCTTC
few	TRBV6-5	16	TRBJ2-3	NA	CASSYSTGGRADTQYF	TGTGCCAGCAGTTACTCGACGGGGGGCAGGGCAGATACGCAGTATTTT